This entry concerns a single TCR beta chain. Using immunoSEQ multiplex PCR, the repertoire was profiled, and TCRdb retains in-frame clones only, with some absent. The table has fewer than 350,000 clones, around 90% seen once; the top ten hold 6.5% to 8%. The CDR3 runs to 16 residues. From germline, CDR1 is MNHEY and CDR2 SMNVEV (reference sequence). Trimming took 5 bases from V and 5 from J; bases not matched to a gene: 14. This sample was included in a study of blood T cell repertoires in COVID-19. The rearrangement joins TRBV27 to TRBJ2-7; TRBD1 agrees at 8 bases. The clonotype comes from a woman aged 25 to 39 with COVID-19, enrolled during active disease. Sequencing was done on a sample of peripheral blood. The CDR3 loop is CASSRIGTGRSHEQYF. The CDR3 bases are TGTGCCAGCAGTAGAATAGGGACAGGCAGGAGCCACGAGCAGTACTTC.